What follows is one T cell receptor (beta chain) and its context. This CDR3 is 14 amino acids long. V dropped 5 bases and J dropped 7 bases, with 17 bases sitting between them. Germline CDR1 is MDHEN and CDR2 is SYDVKM. The sample is drawn from a study of blood T cell repertoires in COVID-19. About the study: Italy, Spain and the United States were the sources of the convalescent and acute COVID-19 samples. Sources were T cells, B-cell-depleted T cells, or PBMCs; the material itself was cDNA or gDNA.

Original data processing: Estimation of nucleated cell counts was performed using reference gene primer amplification. Repertoires were generated with immunoSEQ multiplex PCR, while TCRdb's copy carries only in-frame clones and drops some. V and J calls and clone size are given by that table; D and trimming were obtained from the DNA. The sample carries some 130,000 clones, roughly 90% recorded once. The chain joins TRBV28 to TRBJ2-5, with a tentative D call TRBD1 (8 bases). The sequence derives from a man aged 55-75 years with active or convalescent COVID-19. Sequenced sample: peripheral blood. The CDR3 loop reads CASSASTGGGTQYF. For the CDR3, the DNA is TGTGCCAGCAGTGCAAGTACAGGGGGGGGGACCCAGTACTTC.